Following are 18 T cell receptor beta chains from one sample sequenced in a study of blood T cell repertoires in COVID-19. TCRdb's table, derived via immunoSEQ multiplex PCR, lists solely in-frame clones and lacks some. This sample carries more than 45,000 clones, 90% of them seen once, and the ten largest clones take 1.2% to 1.5%. Sequencing input: peripheral blood. The receptors stem from a man aged 55 to 70 with acute or convalescent COVID-19.

The J gene is TRBJ1-5, the V gene TRBV7-9; no firm D call. Germline CDR1 and CDR2: SEHNR and FQNEAQ (reference sequence). CDR3 length: 13 residues. V was cut by 6 bases and J by 4 bases, with 10 bases left in between. The CDR3 DNA is TGTGCCAGCAGAACCGGGGATAATCAGCCCCAGCATTTT. Translation: CASRTGDNQPQHF. Complete variable domain (other parts from reference TRBV7-9 and TRBJ1-5): DTGVSQNPRHKITKRGQNVTFRCDPISEHNRLYWYRQTLGQGPEFLTYFQNEAQLEKSRLLSDRFSAERPKGSFSTLEIQRTEQGDSAMYLCASRTGDNQPQHFGDGTRLSIL.

V gene TRBV5-1 combines with J gene TRBJ2-2, with D uncertain. Germline CDR1 and CDR2: SGHRS and YFSETQ. This CDR3 region has 16 residues. Trimming left V 1 base short and J 0 bases short, with 10 bases between. The CDR3 DNA is TGCGCCAGCAGCTTGAGGAGTCCCGCGAACACCGGGGAGCTGTTTTTT. It specifies CASSLRSPANTGELFF. Combining the CDR3 with reference TRBV5-1 and TRBJ2-2 gives the whole variable domain KAGVTQTPRYLIKTRGQQVTLSCSPISGHRSVSWYQQTPGQGLQFLFEYFSETQRNKGNFPGRFSGRQFSNSRSEMNVSTLELGDSALYLCASSLRSPANTGELFFGEGSRLTVL.

The count of this clone is one. The chain is built from TRBV9 and TRBJ2-1, with 11 bases fitting TRBD2. The CDR3 extends over 16 amino acids. V shed 3 bases, J shed 1 base, and the junction held 3 bases outside the gene matches. Germline V gene lookup returns CDR1 SGDLS and CDR2 YYNGEE. The CDR3 spells CASSASGRLSYNEQFF. In DNA form, the CDR3 reads TGTGCCAGCAGCGCTAGCGGGAGGTTATCCTACAATGAGCAGTTCTTC.

The chain links TRBV3-1 (or the pseudogene TRBV3-2) to TRBJ1-2, with TRBD1 matching 7 bases. V was clipped by 5 bases and J by 8 bases; unmatched bases: 20. CDR3 length: 17 amino acids. The germline V gene has CDR1 LGHDT and CDR2 YNNKEL (reference sequence). The CDR3 loop is CASSLYIPPDREGGYTF. For the CDR3, the DNA is TGTGCCAGCAGCTTATACATACCTCCCGACAGGGAAGGCGGCTACACCTTC.

The CDR3 reads CASSQYGRNEQFF. Here the CDR3 DNA reads TGTGCCAGCAGCCAGTATGGGAGGAATGAGCAGTTCTTC. The V call is TRBV3-1 (or the pseudogene TRBV3-2), the J call TRBJ2-1; weak D call: TRBD2 (6 bases). This CDR3 comprises 13 residues. In germline, CDR1 is LGHDT, CDR2 YNNKEL (reference sequence). The ends were cut back, 3 bases at V and 7 bases at J, with 10 bases in the middle.

The gene calls are TRBV4-2 and TRBJ2-1; 13 positions agree with TRBD2. From germline, CDR1 is LGHNA and CDR2 YNFKEQ. The CDR3 length is 16 residues. V was pared by 0 bases and J by 10 bases, with 6 bases of the junction left unmatched. The CDR3 DNA is TGTGCCAGCAGCCAAGAACTAGCGGGAGGGGTCGTAGAGCAGTTCTTC. The encoded protein is CASSQELAGGVVEQFF.

This clone was recorded once. The rearrangement links TRBV27 to TRBJ1-2; D possibly corresponds to TRBD1 (6 bases). The CDR3 covers 14 residues. Trimming stripped 7 bases from V and 8 bases from J, with 20 bases between. Germline-derived CDR1 and CDR2 are MNHEY and SMNVEV (reference sequence). This chain's CDR3 is CASTFIGGLDGYTF. DNA of the CDR3: TGTGCCAGCACCTTTATCGGGGGGCTAGACGGCTACACCTTC.

This clone was observed once. The V gene is TRBV28, the J gene TRBJ2-5; 9 bases align to TRBD2. This CDR3 region has 16 residues. CDR1 MDHEN and CDR2 SYDVKM come from the germline V gene. V shed 3 bases and J 5 bases; nucleotides not matched to a gene: 10. CDR3: CASSFRVAGVVETQYF. The CDR3 DNA reads TGTGCCAGCAGTTTTAGGGTAGCGGGAGTGGTCGAGACCCAGTACTTC.

A note on this clone: The same CDR3 also results from other DNA sequences found in this sample. This sequence joins TRBV28 and TRBJ2-2, with 9 bases fitting TRBD1. This CDR3 region has 15 residues. Germline trimming cut 2 bases from V and 6 bases from J; bases unmatched to any gene: 4. Germline V gene lookup returns CDR1 MDHEN and CDR2 SYDVKM. The CDR3 sequence is CASSLNRGRSGELFF. The CDR3, as DNA: TGTGCCAGCAGTTTAAACAGGGGGCGTTCCGGGGAGCTGTTTTTT.

The count of this clone is one. The V call is TRBV7-9, the J call TRBJ1-2, with D perhaps matching TRBD1 (6 bases). Trimming shortened V by 2 bases and J by 8 bases, and 12 bases separated the two germline ends. From germline, CDR1 is SEHNR and CDR2 FQNEAQ (reference sequence). There are 13 residues in the CDR3. The CDR3 region has the DNA TGTGCCAGCAGCTTATCAGCCCAGGGGGGCTACACCTTC. As protein: CASSLSAQGGYTF.

This chain uses TRBV28 with TRBJ2-2; the D is unclear. Trimming shortened V by 7 bases and J by 4 bases, and 7 bases separated the two germline ends. Germline V gene data show CDR1 as MDHEN and CDR2 as SYDVKM. This CDR3 contains 12 residues. In DNA form, the CDR3 reads TGTGCCAGCACAGGCCCCACCGGGGAGCTGTTTTTT. This codes for CASTGPTGELFF.

CDR3 protein: CASSLLSGEAGGLGTEAFF. The CDR3 DNA reads as TGTGCCAGCAGCTTGTTATCAGGGGAAGCAGGGGGCTTGGGTACTGAAGCTTTCTTT. This chain links TRBV5-6 with TRBJ1-1; 8 nucleotides agree with TRBD1. Trimming took 1 base from V and 5 from J; bases not matched to a gene: 19. Per the germline V gene, CDR1 is SGHDT and CDR2 is YYEEEE. This CDR3 spans 19 amino acids.

The V and J genes are TRBV9 and TRBJ2-1, with TRBD2 identical over 14 bases. Unmatched junction bases numbered 13, after V lost 4 bases and J lost 7 bases. This CDR3 comprises 18 residues. Germline CDR1 reads SGDLS; CDR2 reads YYNGEE. The CDR3 coding sequence is TGTGCCAGCAGCTCCACCGGGACTAGCGGGGGCCTCGGGAATGAGCAGTTCTTC. It is translated as CASSSTGTSGGLGNEQFF.

This clone was seen a single time. V usage is TRBV7-2 and J usage is TRBJ2-7; D unresolved. The CDR3 spans 13 residues. Germline-derived CDR1 and CDR2 are SGHTA and FQGNSA. The V end lost 2 bases, the J end lost 2 bases, and 7 bases lay between the germline ends. CDR3 DNA sequence: TGTGCCAGCAGCTTACACAGTCCCTACGAGCAGTACTTC. Protein: CASSLHSPYEQYF.

The V and J genes are TRBV9 and TRBJ2-7, with D maybe TRBD1 (6 bases). Deletions cut 3 bases from V and 4 bases from J, with 14 bases between. The germline V gene encodes CDR1 SGDLS and CDR2 YYNGEE. The length of the CDR3 is 14 residues. The CDR3 region has the DNA TGTGCCAGCAGCGCGGCCGGGACACTGTACGAGCAGTACTTC. It yields the protein CASSAAGTLYEQYF. The whole variable domain, filled in from reference TRBV9 and TRBJ2-7, reads DSGVTQTPKHLITATGQRVTLRCSPRSGDLSVYWYQQSLDQGLQFLIQYYNGEERAKGNILERFSAQQFPDLHSELNLSSLELGDSALYFCASSAAGTLYEQYFGPGTRLTVT.

The rearrangement links TRBV5-1 to TRBJ1-4; 8 bases agree with TRBD1. From germline, CDR1 is SGHRS and CDR2 YFSETQ. CDR3 length: 15 amino acids. V was clipped by 4 bases and J by 7 bases; unmatched bases: 9. The DNA of the CDR3 is TGCGCCAGCAGCCCGCGACAGGGGATGAGTGAAAAACTGTTTTTT. Translating gives CASSPRQGMSEKLFF.

This rearrangement joins TRBV6-2 or TRBV6-3 to TRBJ1-1, with TRBD1 identical over 7 bases. This CDR3 spans 15 amino acids. CDR1 MNHEY and CDR2 SVGEGT come from the germline V gene. The J segment lost 5 bases and the V segment lost 6 bases, leaving 12 bases of the junction unmatched. CDR3 DNA sequence: TGTGCCAGCAGCCAGCCGGGGACAGTAGGGACTGAAGCTTTCTTT. This gives the protein CASSQPGTVGTEAFF.

The genes are TRBV9 and TRBJ2-2, with D uncertain. The CDR3 is 14 amino acids. Trimming cost V 4 bases and J 0 bases, with 7 bases left between them. Germline V gene lookup returns CDR1 SGDLS and CDR2 YYNGEE. CDR3 residues: CASSPNTNTGELFF. The CDR3 DNA sequence: TGTGCCAGCAGCCCCAACACGAACACCGGGGAGCTGTTTTTT. The full variable domain, its missing parts supplied by reference TRBV9 and TRBJ2-2, is DSGVTQTPKHLITATGQRVTLRCSPRSGDLSVYWYQQSLDQGLQFLIQYYNGEERAKGNILERFSAQQFPDLHSELNLSSLELGDSALYFCASSPNTNTGELFFGEGSRLTVL.